The 10 T cell receptor beta chains below were found in one sample sequenced in a study of cytomegalovirus exposure and HLA in healthy donors (dated by TCRdb to about 2017). Library preparation was by the immunoSEQ multiplex PCR assay. For the multiplex PCR, a mixture combining 60 forward primers for TCR Vbeta segments and 13 reverse primers for TCR Jbeta segments was used. Not all clones reach the TCRdb copy of this immuneACCESS table, which keeps in-frame sequences only. Checked studies attribute under half of the gap to unresolved V genes and leave the rest unexplained. The table kept for this sample lists 75,000 to 100,000 clones. Approximately 1.5% of the sample goes to the ten largest clones. Specimen: PBMCs. The receptors shown here come from a woman between 55 and 75 years old in good health and CMV-seronegative.

This chain connects TRBV7-2 to TRBJ1-4; tentative D call: TRBD1 (5 bases). The germline V gene encodes CDR1 SGHTA and CDR2 FQGNSA. Trimming removed 4 bases at V and 7 bases at J, with 19 bases between. CDR3 length: 16 residues. This chain's CDR3 is CASSYWGGAGSEKLFF. CDR3 bases: TGTGCCAGCAGCTATTGGGGAGGAGCAGGGAGTGAAAAACTGTTTTTT.

The rearrangement uses TRBV7-3 and TRBJ2-6, with D tentatively TRBD1 (6 bases). Between the trimmed V and J ends, which lost 6 bases and 0 bases, there was a span of 15 bases. Germline V CDR1 and CDR2: SGHTA, FQGTGA. CDR3 length equals 17 residues. CDR3 loop: CASRRTERRSGANVLTF. The CDR3, as DNA: TGTGCCAGCAGACGGACAGAACGGCGCTCTGGGGCCAACGTCCTGACTTTC.

The chain couples TRBV7-2 to TRBJ2-2, with 9 positions matching TRBD2. The V and J ends lost 2 bases and 4 bases, in that order; junction bases with no gene match: 8. The CDR3 is made up of 17 amino acids. Per the germline V gene, CDR1 is SGHTA and CDR2 is FQGNSA. The CDR3 DNA reads as TGTGCCAGCAGCTTAAATGGCGGGAGGGCGGGCACCGGGGAGCTGTTTTTT. Translation gives CASSLNGGRAGTGELFF.

The V call is TRBV11-3, the J call TRBJ2-7; 9 nucleotides agree with TRBD2. CDR3 length: 13 amino acids. Trimming at V came to 5 bases and at J to 9 bases, leaving 8 bases not matched to a gene. The germline CDR1 and CDR2 sequences are SGHNT and YENEEA. The chain's CDR3 is CASSPGEREVQYF. In DNA, the CDR3 is TGTGCCAGCAGCCCCGGTGAGCGGGAGGTGCAGTACTTC. The full variable domain, in which reference TRBV11-3 and TRBJ2-7 provide the parts outside the CDR3, is EAGVVQSPRYKIIEKKQPVAFWCNPISGHNTLYWYLQNLGQGPELLIRYENEEAVDDSQLPKDRFSAERLKGVDSTLKIQPAELGDSAVYLCASSPGEREVQYFGPGTRLTVT.

A note on this clone: The final CDR3 position lacks the conserved phenylalanine or tryptophan, pointing to a likely read error. The chain is built from TRBV15 and TRBJ2-7; 8 bases agree with TRBD2. The V gene end was trimmed by 5 bases and the J gene end by 3 bases; junction bases not matched to a gene: 12. Per germline, CDR1 LNHNV and CDR2 YYDKDF (reference sequence). The CDR3 is 16 residues long. The CDR3 protein is CATSPGGLGGVYEQYL. The CDR3, as DNA: TGTGCCACCAGCCCGGGGGGGTTGGGGGGCGTCTACGAGCAGTACCTC.

This chain uses TRBV4-1 with TRBJ1-6, with D possibly being TRBD1 (6 bases). CDR1 is MGHRA and CDR2 is YSYEKL in the germline V gene. Trimming left V 4 bases short and J 10 bases short, with 11 bases between. CDR3 length equals 13 residues. Here the CDR3 DNA reads TGCGCCAGCAGCCCACAGGGTGCCTCACCCCTCCACTTT. This encodes CASSPQGASPLHF.

V usage is TRBV27 and J usage is TRBJ1-1, with D perhaps TRBD1 (5 bases). The length of the CDR3 is 15 residues. Germline values: CDR1 MNHEY, CDR2 SMNVEV (reference sequence). Trimming left V 2 bases short and J 1 base short, with 11 bases between. This chain's CDR3 is CASSLKAGPNTEAFF. CDR3 bases: TGTGCCAGCAGTTTAAAAGCAGGGCCGAACACTGAAGCTTTCTTT.

V gene TRBV25-1 combines with J gene TRBJ1-5; 7 bases are shared with TRBD1. Germline V gene lookup returns CDR1 MGHDK and CDR2 SYGVNS. The J segment lost 6 bases and the V segment lost 6 bases, leaving 8 bases of the junction unmatched. The CDR3 has 14 residues. The DNA for the CDR3 is TGTGCCAGCAGCCCAGGGGGTGGGATTCAGCCCCAGCATTTT. Its protein is CASSPGGGIQPQHF.

The genes are TRBV5-1 and TRBJ2-1; D perhaps matches TRBD2 (5 bases). CDR3 size: 13 residues. The germline CDR1 and CDR2 sequences are SGHRS and YFSETQ. V dropped 4 bases and J dropped 10 bases, with 15 bases sitting between them. The CDR3 DNA sequence: TGCGCCAGCAGCCCGGATAGCGTCGGAGAGCAGTTCTTC. Translating gives CASSPDSVGEQFF. The full variable domain, its missing parts supplied by reference TRBV5-1 and TRBJ2-1, is KAGVTQTPRYLIKTRGQQVTLSCSPISGHRSVSWYQQTPGQGLQFLFEYFSETQRNKGNFPGRFSGRQFSNSRSEMNVSTLELGDSALYLCASSPDSVGEQFFGPGTRLTVL.

The rearrangement links TRBV11-2 to TRBJ2-2, with 12 positions matching TRBD2. CDR3 length: 16 amino acids. From germline, CDR1 is SGHAT and CDR2 FQNNGV. V shed 3 bases, J shed 4 bases, and the junction held 3 bases outside the gene matches. For the CDR3, the DNA is TGTGCCAGCAGCTTCACTAGCGGGAGGCTCACCGGGGAGCTGTTTTTT. It translates to CASSFTSGRLTGELFF.